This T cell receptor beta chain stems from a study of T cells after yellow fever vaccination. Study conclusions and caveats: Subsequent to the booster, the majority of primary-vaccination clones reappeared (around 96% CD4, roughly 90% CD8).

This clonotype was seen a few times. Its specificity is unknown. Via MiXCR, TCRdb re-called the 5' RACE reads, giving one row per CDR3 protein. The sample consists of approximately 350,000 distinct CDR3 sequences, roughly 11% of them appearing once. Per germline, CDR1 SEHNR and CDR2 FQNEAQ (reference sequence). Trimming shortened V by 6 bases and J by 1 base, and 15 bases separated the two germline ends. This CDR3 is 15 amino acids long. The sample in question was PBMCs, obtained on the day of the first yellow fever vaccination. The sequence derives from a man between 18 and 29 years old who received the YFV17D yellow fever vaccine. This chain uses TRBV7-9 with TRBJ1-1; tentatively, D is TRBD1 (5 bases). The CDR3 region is CASRMLGGGNTEAFF. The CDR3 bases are TGTGCCAGCAGAATGCTGGGCGGGGGGAACACTGAAGCTTTCTTT.